A selection of T cell receptor beta chains follows, all from one sample in a study of blood T cell repertoires in COVID-19. Clones were sequenced by immunoSEQ multiplex PCR, and TCRdb holds only the in-frame ones, with some missing. The sample lists about 150,000 clones, over 60% seen once, with roughly 1.7% in the top ten. The sample was peripheral blood. Source of these receptors: a man aged 80 or over with acute or convalescent COVID-19. CDR3s include the opening cysteine and the closing phenylalanine or tryptophan. D genes are given only for firm matches. Only part of the rows carry a size: once, few, many, or a class if the clone is expanded.

v_call,j_call,clone_size,d_call,cdr3_aa,cdr3_nt
TRBV3-1/TRBV3-2,TRBJ1-4,-,-,CASSQDTGAGEKLFF,TGTGCCAGCAGCCAAGATACTGGGGCGGGGGAAAAACTGTTTTTT
TRBV28,TRBJ2-1,-,TRBD2,CASSPGTSGLRVEQFF,TGTGCCAGCAGTCCCGGGACTAGCGGATTGCGCGTCGAGCAGTTCTTC
TRBV12-3/TRBV12-4,TRBJ1-6,-,TRBD1,CASSAGQGTPLHF,TGTGCCAGCAGTGCCGGACAGGGAACACCCCTCCACTTT
TRBV6-2/TRBV6-3,TRBJ1-1,-,TRBD1,CASSPHRGLNTEAFF,TGTGCCAGCAGTCCCCACAGGGGTCTGAACACTGAAGCTTTCTTT
TRBV5-4,TRBJ2-3,-,TRBD2,CASSARLAGNTDTQYF,TGTGCCAGCAGCGCAAGACTAGCGGGGAACACAGATACGCAGTATTTT
TRBV5-1,TRBJ1-1,-,TRBD1,CASSLTGETEAFF,TGCGCCAGCAGCCTTACAGGGGAGACTGAAGCTTTCTTT
TRBV18,TRBJ1-2,-,TRBD1,CASSPPGQGAYTF,TGTGCCAGCTCACCCCCGGGACAGGGCGCCTACACCTTC
TRBV6-2/TRBV6-3,TRBJ1-1,-,-,CASSYRRMNTEAFF,TGTGCCAGCAGTTACAGGAGAATGAACACTGAAGCTTTCTTT
TRBV4-2,TRBJ2-5,-,-,CASSQVSGETQYF,TGTGCCAGCAGCCAAGTGTCAGGGGAGACCCAGTACTTC
TRBV6-5,TRBJ2-1,-,TRBD1,CASTGGQGYEQFF,TGTGCCAGCACGGGGGGACAGGGCTATGAGCAGTTCTTC
TRBV5-8,TRBJ1-4,-,TRBD1,CASSLRQGATTNEKLFF,TGTGCCAGCAGCTTAAGACAGGGGGCGACAACTAATGAAAAACTGTTTTTT
TRBV6-5,TRBJ1-1,-,-,CASTNRGGNTEAFF,TGTGCCAGCACCAACCGAGGGGGGAACACTGAAGCTTTCTTT
TRBV6-5,TRBJ1-1,-,TRBD1,CASSPGQGANTEAFF,TGTGCCAGCAGTCCCGGACAGGGGGCAAACACTGAAGCTTTCTTT
TRBV12-5,TRBJ2-7,many,-,CASVSNKRYCEQYF,TGTGCTAGTGTTTCAAACAAGAGGTACTGCGAGCAGTACTTC
TRBV5-8,TRBJ2-2,-,TRBD1,CASRTGAANTGELFF,TGTGCCAGCAGAACAGGGGCCGCGAACACCGGGGAGCTGTTTTTT
TRBV18,TRBJ1-1,-,-,CASSPLVILGEVRTEAFF,TGTGCCAGCTCACCACTAGTTATTCTCGGGGAGGTAAGGACTGAAGCTTTCTTT
TRBV6-4,TRBJ1-4,once,-,CASSPPVSGLRRATNEKLFF,TGTGCCAGCAGTCCCCCCGTGTCAGGGTTACGTAGGGCAACTAATGAAAAACTGTTTTTT
TRBV6-7,TRBJ1-1,-,TRBD1,CASSREDREKEAFF,TGTGCCAGCAGTCGGGAAGACAGGGAAAAGGAAGCTTTCTTT
TRBV6-5,TRBJ2-7,-,-,CASIPDLRENYEQYF,TGTGCCAGCATCCCTGATTTGAGGGAGAACTACGAGCAGTACTTC
TRBV6-5,TRBJ1-2,-,TRBD1,CASSLGDRVDGYTF,TGTGCCAGCAGTTTGGGTGACAGGGTTGATGGCTACACCTTC
TRBV6-5,TRBJ1-1,-,TRBD1,CASSYSSYRGQTEAFF,TGTGCCAGCAGTTACTCGAGTTACAGGGGGCAAACTGAAGCTTTCTTT
TRBV19,TRBJ1-5,-,-,CASNPGLGQPQHF,TGTGCCAGTAACCCGGGACTAGGTCAGCCCCAGCATTTT
TRBV11-2,TRBJ2-5,-,-,CASSLQVTQETQYF,TGTGCCAGCAGCCTGCAGGTAACCCAAGAGACCCAGTACTTC
TRBV6-5,TRBJ1-2,-,TRBD1,CASRRQGVGYTF,TGTGCCAGCCGCCGACAGGGTGTTGGCTACACCTTC
TRBV7-6,TRBJ2-2,-,TRBD1,CASSLRDRNTGELFF,TGTGCCAGCAGCTTAAGGGACAGGAACACCGGGGAGCTGTTTTTT
TRBV9,TRBJ2-2,-,TRBD2,CASSVKASGTGELFF,TGTGCCAGCAGCGTAAAGGCTAGCGGGACCGGGGAGCTGTTTTTT
TRBV28,TRBJ1-5,-,-,CASSLSGFSNQPQHF,TGTGCCAGCAGTTTAAGCGGCTTCAGCAATCAGCCCCAGCATTTT
TRBV12-2,TRBJ2-7,few,-,CASRSLASGGEGEQYF,TGTGCAAGTCGGTCCCTGGCTAGCGGGGGGGAGGGCGAGCAGTACTTC
TRBV24-1,TRBJ2-1,-,TRBD1,CATSDLGTGNYNEQFF,TGTGCCACCAGTGATTTGGGGACAGGGAACTACAATGAGCAGTTCTTC
TRBV7-8,TRBJ1-3,-,-,CASSPSGNTIYF,TGTGCCAGCAGTCCGAGTGGAAACACCATATATTTT
TRBV19,TRBJ1-1,few,-,CASSTTVNTEAFF,TGTGCCAGTAGTACGACAGTGAACACTGAAGCTTTCTTT
TRBV3-1/TRBV3-2,TRBJ2-5,-,-,CASSHSGETQYF,TGTGCCAGCAGCCACTCCGGGGAGACCCAGTACTTC
TRBV10-3,TRBJ1-2,-,-,CAISDSGGTTYGYTF,TGTGCCATCAGTGACTCGGGGGGGACAACCTATGGCTACACCTTC
TRBV6-5,TRBJ1-4,-,TRBD1,CASSYRGTVNEKLFF,TGTGCCAGCAGTTACCGGGGGACAGTTAATGAAAAACTGTTTTTT
TRBV12-3/TRBV12-4,TRBJ2-7,few,-,CASRRQGAYEQYF,TGTGCCAGCCGCCGGCAGGGCGCCTACGAGCAGTACTTC
TRBV11-2,TRBJ2-7,-,-,CASSSNYEQYF,TGTGCCAGCAGCTCCAACTACGAGCAGTACTTC
TRBV11-2,TRBJ1-2,-,TRBD1,CASSLGQGPYGYTF,TGTGCCAGCAGCTTAGGACAGGGTCCCTATGGCTACACCTTC
TRBV18,TRBJ2-5,-,-,CASSPSVTTGETQYF,TGTGCCAGCTCACCATCCGTGACGACGGGTGAGACCCAGTACTTC
TRBV5-1,TRBJ1-2,-,-,CASSLDRPDYGYTF,TGCGCCAGCAGCCTTGACAGACCTGACTATGGCTACACCTTC
TRBV7-2,TRBJ2-7,-,TRBD2,CASSLAGTSGAEQYF,TGTGCCAGCAGCTTAGCCGGGACTAGCGGGGCCGAGCAGTACTTC
TRBV7-9,TRBJ2-5,-,-,CASSLARSTGETQYF,TGTGCCAGCAGCTTAGCGAGGAGTACCGGCGAGACCCAGTACTTC
TRBV6-2/TRBV6-3,TRBJ2-1,-,-,CASSFDSFSSYNEQFF,TGTGCCAGCAGTTTCGACAGCTTTAGCTCCTACAATGAGCAGTTCTTC
TRBV10-3,TRBJ2-7,once,-,CAIRTSSLTYEQYF,TGTGCCATCAGAACTAGCTCCCTAACCTACGAGCAGTACTTC
TRBV6-2/TRBV6-3,TRBJ2-4,-,TRBD1,CASSYSLDRAFTKNIQYF,TGTGCCAGCAGTTACTCTCTCGACAGGGCTTTCACCAAAAACATTCAGTACTTC
TRBV5-1,TRBJ1-4,-,-,CASSLAGVNEKLFF,TGCGCCAGCAGCTTGGCCGGGGTTAATGAAAAACTGTTTTTT
TRBV29-1,TRBJ1-4,-,-,CSVVGATSNEKLFF,TGCAGCGTTGTGGGGGCCACATCTAATGAAAAACTGTTTTTT
TRBV20-1,TRBJ1-1,-,TRBD1,CSAPRGTEAFF,TGCAGTGCCCCCAGGGGGACTGAAGCTTTCTTT
TRBV27,TRBJ2-2,once,-,CASTLRNGLVGELFF,TGTGCCAGCACCCTCCGAAACGGGTTGGTCGGGGAGCTGTTTTTT
TRBV12-3/TRBV12-4,TRBJ1-2,-,-,CASSQGTNYGYTF,TGTGCCAGCAGTCAGGGGACCAACTATGGCTACACCTTC
TRBV3-1/TRBV3-2,TRBJ1-3,-,TRBD1,CASRDRASGNTIYF,TGTGCCAGCCGGGACAGGGCCTCTGGAAACACCATATATTTT
TRBV10-2,TRBJ1-2,-,-,CAAASGVHYGYTF,TGCGCCGCAGCCTCAGGGGTACACTATGGCTACACCTTC
TRBV7-2,TRBJ2-1,-,TRBD2,CASSLTSGAGYNEQFF,TGTGCCAGCAGCTTAACTAGCGGGGCTGGTTACAATGAGCAGTTCTTC
TRBV5-4,TRBJ1-3,-,TRBD1,CASSLDRGTGNTIYF,TGTGCCAGCAGCTTGGACAGGGGAACTGGAAACACCATATATTTT
TRBV5-6,TRBJ2-7,-,TRBD1,CASSMGQDEQYF,TGTGCCAGCAGCATGGGACAGGACGAGCAGTACTTC
TRBV15,TRBJ2-7,-,-,CATSRGGTGPYEQYF,TGTGCCACCAGCAGAGGAGGAACAGGACCCTACGAGCAGTACTTC